Detailed here is one TCR beta chain. Its target is unknown. The authors used template switching to add a universal primer site and gave cDNA unique molecular identifiers. TCRdb redid the calling of the 5' RACE reads with MiXCR, one entry per CDR3 protein. The sample carries about 530,000 distinct CDR3 sequences, about a fifth recorded once. These data come from a study of identical twins. Study outcomes and limitations: Zero-insertion analyses could be partly confounded by invariant MAIT and iNKT cells. Cross-sectional statistics underpinned the conclusions; the same donors were not followed.

The germline V gene has CDR1 SGDLS and CDR2 YYNGEE. This CDR3 contains 15 residues. The V segment lost 4 bases and the J segment 3 bases; nucleotides outside the gene matches: 6. In addition, the sample was reused for a study of yellow fever vaccine responses in identical twins.

This clonotype originated in a woman younger than 30 in good health. The sample comprised CD4+ T cells sorted from blood. The rearrangement links TRBV9 to TRBJ2-1; TRBD1 agrees at 8 bases. DNA for the CDR3: TGTGCCAGCAGCTCCTGGACAGGGAACTACAATGAGCAGTTCTTC. This sequence encodes CASSSWTGNYNEQFF.